The sequence of this T cell receptor beta chain was determined in a study of molecular identifiers for immune sequencing clone quantification listed by TCRdb under 2018. Regarding the complete study: In a replicate experiment, RNA from roughly 18,000 or 92,000 naive CD8 T cells was split into five aliquots, four of which were sequenced. This methods study benchmarked molecular-identifier clustering-based TCR repertoire sequencing (MIDCIRS) and TCR RNA copy counting, using CD8 T cells to do so.

General study outcomes and caveats: Approximately 3.3 recovered TCR RNA copies per cell were obtained by modeling, versus roughly 10 by digital PCR, implying a capture efficiency of 30% to 35%. The naive libraries included spiked-in Jurkat TCR RNA (10 copies' worth), and this RNA is not part of the donor repertoire. When barcode sub-clustering was omitted, TCR diversity was inflated by chimeric consensus sequences, with chimeras reaching as high as 47%. Highly expanded clone sizes could be underestimated if identical TCR molecules share a barcode. Spiked-in Jurkat TCR RNA equivalent to a single cell was reported to be detectable even among over 800,000 naive CD8 T cells. In CMV-specific effector cells, clones with more than 20 RNA copies accounted for over 99% of molecules, whereas in naive cells such clones accounted for under 1%.

Libraries of naive CD8 T cells were built from anywhere between roughly 17,000 and 1,100,000 sorted cells, with 10%, 30% or 50% of the purified RNA used. Naive CD8 T cells, defined as CD8+CD4-CCR7+CD45RA+, were FACS-sorted into RLT Plus buffer on a BD FACSAria II. Around 10 TCR copies' worth of Jurkat RNA were spiked into roughly 19,000-1,000,000 naive CD8 T cell samples to test detection sensitivity. CD8 T cells were enriched with RosetteSep CD8+ T Cell Enrichment Cocktail and Ficoll-Paque, followed by ACK red cell lysis. Receptors were amplified or captured by PCR. Sequenced on an Illumina HiSeq 4000. Preparation of bulk TCR libraries followed a previously described approach, with the TCR primers listed in Table S5. The Qiagen AllPrep DNA/RNA kit was used to purify total RNA. Reads from multiple sequencing runs of the same library were pooled before analysis. For the original study's pipeline: Only reads with exact TCR constant sequence were kept, trimmed to 150 nt, and grouped by their 12-nt molecular barcodes. Within each barcode group, reads were sub-clustered at a 15% Levenshtein threshold, and quality-weighted consensus sequences were built per RNA molecule. Non-functional sequences were filtered out, along with any lower-count sequence sitting one edit away from another sequence. On the basis of fitting two negative binomial distributions, barcode sub-clusters with fewer than 20% of the maximum read count were discarded. The public reads were reprocessed in TCRdb via fastp at Q25 and MiXCR, keeping in-frame beta chains. CDR3 protein duplicates are merged, each entry listing the most common genes and DNA. The V and J calls come from TCRdb's annotation, not from the publication. The sample has some 650,000 distinct CDR3 sequences on record, approximately 20% of them singletons. Of the sample, roughly 0.9% is held by the ten largest clones.

To note about this clonotype: Its specific antigen is unknown. Per-nucleotide qualities are absent, and no much larger clonotype sits a single base away.

CDR1 MDHEN and CDR2 SYDVKM were looked up in the germline V gene. Cut back by 6 bases and 1 base, the V and J ends lie 15 bases apart. CDR3 length: 16 amino acids, cysteine to phenylalanine. Only the CDR3 part of the read is kept: 48 bases, read in frame from the first base. The sequence was collected from a human donor in good health. Some libraries in this study had Jurkat cell RNA spiked in. This chain is built from TRBV28 and TRBJ2-2, with no D gene named confidently. Specimen: naive CD8+ T cells from blood, with Jurkat cell RNA spiked in. The sample's cell subset or site, from its label and the paper: FACS-sorted CD8+CD4-CCR7+CD45RA+ naive T cells. The CDR3 protein sequence reads: CASSLRGPQNTGELFF. Read as DNA, the sequence is TGTGCCAGCAGCCTTCGCGGTCCCCAGAACACCGGGGAGCTGTTTTTT. The CDR3 plus the reference TRBV28 and TRBJ2-2 genes for the other parts give the full variable domain: DVKVTQSSRYLVKRTGEKVFLECVQDMDHENMFWYRQDPGLGLRLIYFSYDVKMKEKGDIPEGYSVSREKKERFSLILESASTNQTSMYLCASSLRGPQNTGELFFGEGSRLTVL.